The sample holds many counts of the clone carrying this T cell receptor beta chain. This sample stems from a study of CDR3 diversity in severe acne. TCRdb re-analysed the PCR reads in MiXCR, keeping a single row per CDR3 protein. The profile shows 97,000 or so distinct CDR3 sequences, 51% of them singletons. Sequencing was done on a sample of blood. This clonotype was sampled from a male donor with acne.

The CDR3 DNA reads as TGTGCCAGCAGTGATTCGACGACAGGTACTTCACCCCTCCACTTT. Amino acids: CASSDSTTGTSPLHF. The chain couples TRBV25-1 to TRBJ1-6, with D possibly TRBD1 on 6 matching bases. CDR1 MGHDK and CDR2 SYGVNS come from the germline V gene. This CDR3 has 15 residues. Trimming left V 3 bases short and J 9 bases short, with 15 bases between. The full variable domain, completed using reference TRBV25-1 and TRBJ1-6, is EADIYQTPRYLVIGTGKKITLECSQTMGHDKMYWYQQDPGMELHLIHYSYGVNSTEKGDLSSESTVSRIRTEHFPLTLESARPSHTSQYLCASSDSTTGTSPLHFGNGTRLTVT.